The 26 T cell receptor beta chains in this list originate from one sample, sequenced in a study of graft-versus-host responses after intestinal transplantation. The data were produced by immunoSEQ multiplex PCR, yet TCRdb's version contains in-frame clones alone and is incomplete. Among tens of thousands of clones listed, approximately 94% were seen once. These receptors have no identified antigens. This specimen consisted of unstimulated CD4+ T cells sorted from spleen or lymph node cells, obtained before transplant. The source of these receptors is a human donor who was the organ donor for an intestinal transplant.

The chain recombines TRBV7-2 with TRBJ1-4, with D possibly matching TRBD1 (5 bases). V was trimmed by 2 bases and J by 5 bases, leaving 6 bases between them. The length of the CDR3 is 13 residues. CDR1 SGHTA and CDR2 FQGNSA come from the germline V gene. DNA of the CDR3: TGTGCCAGCAGCTTACAGGGAAATGAAAAACTGTTTTTT. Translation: CASSLQGNEKLFF.

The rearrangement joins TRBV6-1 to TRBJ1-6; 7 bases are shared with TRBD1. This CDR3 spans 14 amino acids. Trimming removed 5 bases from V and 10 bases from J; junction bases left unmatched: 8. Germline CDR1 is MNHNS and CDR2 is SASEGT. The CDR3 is CASSPQGGQSPLHF. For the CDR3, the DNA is TGTGCCAGCAGTCCCCAGGGGGGTCAATCACCCCTCCACTTT.

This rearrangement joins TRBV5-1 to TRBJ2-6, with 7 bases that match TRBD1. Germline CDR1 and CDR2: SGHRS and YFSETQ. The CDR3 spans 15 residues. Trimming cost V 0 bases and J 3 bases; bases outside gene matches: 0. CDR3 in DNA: TGCGCCAGCAGCTTGGACAGGGGTGGGGCCAACGTCCTGACTTTC. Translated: CASSLDRGGANVLTF.

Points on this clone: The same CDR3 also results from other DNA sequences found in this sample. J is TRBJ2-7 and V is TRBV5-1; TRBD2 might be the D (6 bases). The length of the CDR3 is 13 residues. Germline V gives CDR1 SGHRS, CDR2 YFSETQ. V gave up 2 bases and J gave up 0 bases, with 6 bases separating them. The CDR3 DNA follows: TGCGCCAGCAGCTTAGCGGGCTCCTACGAGCAGTACTTC. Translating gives CASSLAGSYEQYF.

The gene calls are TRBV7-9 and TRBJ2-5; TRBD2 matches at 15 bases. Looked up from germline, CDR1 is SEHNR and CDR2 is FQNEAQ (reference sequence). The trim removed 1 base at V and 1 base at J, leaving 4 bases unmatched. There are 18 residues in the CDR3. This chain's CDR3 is CASSLGTSGGAFQETQYF. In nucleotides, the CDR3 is TGTGCCAGCAGCTTAGGGACTAGCGGGGGGGCATTCCAAGAGACCCAGTACTTC.

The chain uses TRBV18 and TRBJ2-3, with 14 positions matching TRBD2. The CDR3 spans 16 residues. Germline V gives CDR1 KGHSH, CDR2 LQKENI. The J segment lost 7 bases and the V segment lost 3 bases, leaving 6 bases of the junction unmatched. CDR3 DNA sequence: TGTGCCAGCTCACCTTCGACTAGCGGGGGGGGACATACGCAGTATTTT. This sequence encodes CASSPSTSGGGHTQYF.

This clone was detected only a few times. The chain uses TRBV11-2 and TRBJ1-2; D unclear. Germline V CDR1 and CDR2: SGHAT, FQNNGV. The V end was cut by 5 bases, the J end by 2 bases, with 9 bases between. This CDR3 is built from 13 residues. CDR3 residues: CASSNDKNYGYTF. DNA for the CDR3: TGTGCCAGCAGCAACGACAAAAACTATGGCTACACCTTC.

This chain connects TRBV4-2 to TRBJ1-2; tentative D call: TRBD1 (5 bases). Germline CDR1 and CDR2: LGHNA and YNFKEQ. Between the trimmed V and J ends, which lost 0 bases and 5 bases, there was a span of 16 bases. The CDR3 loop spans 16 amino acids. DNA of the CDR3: TGTGCCAGCAGCCAAGATCGGCGGGCAGGACAATATGGCTACACCTTC. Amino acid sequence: CASSQDRRAGQYGYTF.

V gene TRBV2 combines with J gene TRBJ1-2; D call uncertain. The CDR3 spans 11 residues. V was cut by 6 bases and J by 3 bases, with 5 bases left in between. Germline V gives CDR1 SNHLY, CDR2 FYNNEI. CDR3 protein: CASSTDYGYTF. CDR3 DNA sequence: TGTGCCAGCAGCACAGACTATGGCTACACCTTC.

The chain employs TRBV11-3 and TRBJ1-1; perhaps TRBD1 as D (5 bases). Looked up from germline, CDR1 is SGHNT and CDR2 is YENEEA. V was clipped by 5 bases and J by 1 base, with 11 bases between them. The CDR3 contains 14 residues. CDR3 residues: CASSRGTKNTEAFF. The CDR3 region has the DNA TGTGCCAGCAGCCGAGGGACGAAGAACACTGAAGCTTTCTTT.

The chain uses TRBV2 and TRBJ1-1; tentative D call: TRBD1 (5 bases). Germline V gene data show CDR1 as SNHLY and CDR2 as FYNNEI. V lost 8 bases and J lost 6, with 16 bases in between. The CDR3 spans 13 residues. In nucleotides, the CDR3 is TGTGCCAGCCTTTTGAGGGGAAGCGCTGAAGCTTTCTTT. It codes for CASLLRGSAEAFF.

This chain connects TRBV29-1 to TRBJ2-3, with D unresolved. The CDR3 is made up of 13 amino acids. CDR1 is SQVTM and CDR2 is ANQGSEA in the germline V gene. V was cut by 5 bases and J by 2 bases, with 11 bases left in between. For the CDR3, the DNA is TGCAGCGTTCGGCTTACTTACACAGATACGCAGTATTTT. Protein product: CSVRLTYTDTQYF.

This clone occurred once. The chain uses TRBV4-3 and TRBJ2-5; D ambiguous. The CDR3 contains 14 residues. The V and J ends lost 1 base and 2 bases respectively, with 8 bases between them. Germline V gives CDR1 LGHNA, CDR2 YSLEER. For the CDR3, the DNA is TGCGCCAGCAGCCAAGGGGTCCTACAAGAGACCCAGTACTTC. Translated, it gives CASSQGVLQETQYF.

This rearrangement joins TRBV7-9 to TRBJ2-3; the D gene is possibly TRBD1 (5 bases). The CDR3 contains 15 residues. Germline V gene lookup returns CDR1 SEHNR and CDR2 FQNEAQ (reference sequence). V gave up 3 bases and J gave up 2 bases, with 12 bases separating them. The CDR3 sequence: CASSLVQVSTDTQYF. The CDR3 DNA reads TGTGCCAGCAGCTTGGTACAGGTATCCACAGATACGCAGTATTTT.

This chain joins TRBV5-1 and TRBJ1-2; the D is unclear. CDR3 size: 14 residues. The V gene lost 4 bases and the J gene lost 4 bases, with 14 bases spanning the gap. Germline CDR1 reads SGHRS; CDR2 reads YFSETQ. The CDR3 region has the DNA TGCGCCAGCAGCGCCTCGGGAGGAACCTATGGCTACACCTTC. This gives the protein CASSASGGTYGYTF.

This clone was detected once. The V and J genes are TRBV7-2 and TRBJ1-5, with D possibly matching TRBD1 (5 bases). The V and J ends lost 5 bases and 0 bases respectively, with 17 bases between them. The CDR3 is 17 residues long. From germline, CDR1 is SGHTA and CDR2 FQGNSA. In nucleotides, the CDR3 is TGTGCCAGCAGCGCCCAGCCCTCGGGGGTTAGCAATCAGCCCCAGCATTTT. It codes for CASSAQPSGVSNQPQHF.

The CDR3 sequence: CASSYSQGGPYGYTF. CDR3 in DNA: TGTGCCAGCAGTTACTCACAGGGAGGCCCTTATGGCTACACCTTC. This sequence joins TRBV6-5 and TRBJ1-2, with D possibly matching TRBD1 (6 bases). The germline V and J ends were trimmed by 0 bases and 5 bases, with 13 bases remaining between them. Germline V lookup: CDR1 MNHEY, CDR2 SVGAGI. The CDR3 runs to 15 residues.

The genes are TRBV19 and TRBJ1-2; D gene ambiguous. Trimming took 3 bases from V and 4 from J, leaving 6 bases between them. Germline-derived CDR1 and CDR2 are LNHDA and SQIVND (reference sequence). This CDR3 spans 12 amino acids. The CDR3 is CASSMERYGYTF. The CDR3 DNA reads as TGTGCCAGTAGTATGGAGCGCTATGGCTACACCTTC.

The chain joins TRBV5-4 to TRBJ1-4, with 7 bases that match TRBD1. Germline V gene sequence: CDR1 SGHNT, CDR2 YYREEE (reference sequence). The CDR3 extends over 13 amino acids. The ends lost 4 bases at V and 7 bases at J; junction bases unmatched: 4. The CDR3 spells CASSRDRAEKLFF. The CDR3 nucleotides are TGTGCCAGCAGCCGTGACAGGGCTGAAAAACTGTTTTTT.

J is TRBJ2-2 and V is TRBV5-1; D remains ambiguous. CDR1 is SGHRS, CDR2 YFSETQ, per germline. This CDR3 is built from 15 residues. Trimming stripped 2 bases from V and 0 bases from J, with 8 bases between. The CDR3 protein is CASSFNTPNTGELFF. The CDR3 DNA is TGCGCCAGCAGCTTCAATACACCGAACACCGGGGAGCTGTTTTTT.

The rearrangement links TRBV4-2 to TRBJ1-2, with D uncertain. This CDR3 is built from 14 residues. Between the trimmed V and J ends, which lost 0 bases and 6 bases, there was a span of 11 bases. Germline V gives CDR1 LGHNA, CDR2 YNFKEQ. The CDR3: CASSQEARPHGYTF. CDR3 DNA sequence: TGTGCCAGCAGCCAAGAGGCCAGGCCTCATGGCTACACCTTC.

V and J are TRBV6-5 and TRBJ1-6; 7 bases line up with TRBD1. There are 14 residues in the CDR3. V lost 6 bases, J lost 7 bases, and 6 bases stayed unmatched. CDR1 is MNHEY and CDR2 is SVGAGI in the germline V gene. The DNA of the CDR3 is TGTGCCAGCAGCCGACAGGGAGGAAATTCACCCCTCCACTTT. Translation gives CASSRQGGNSPLHF.

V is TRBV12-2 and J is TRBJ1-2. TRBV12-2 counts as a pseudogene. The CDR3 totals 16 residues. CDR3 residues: CASRLVKRAAGGGYTF. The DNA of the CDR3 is TGTGCAAGTCGCTTAGTCAAGAGGGCGGCCGGGGGTGGCTACACCTTC.

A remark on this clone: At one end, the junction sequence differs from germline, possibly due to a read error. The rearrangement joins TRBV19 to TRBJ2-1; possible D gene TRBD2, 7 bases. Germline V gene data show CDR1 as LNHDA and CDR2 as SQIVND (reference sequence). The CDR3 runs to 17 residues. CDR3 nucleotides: TGTGCCAGTACCGATGGGGGGCTAGCGGCCTCCCACAATGAGCAGTTCTTC. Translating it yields CASTDGGLAASHNEQFF.

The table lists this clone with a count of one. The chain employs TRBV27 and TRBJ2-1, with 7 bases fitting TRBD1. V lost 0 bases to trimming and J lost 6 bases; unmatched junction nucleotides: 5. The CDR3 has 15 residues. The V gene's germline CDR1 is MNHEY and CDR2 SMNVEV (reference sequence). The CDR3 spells CASSLSGGLPNEQFF. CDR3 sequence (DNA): TGTGCCAGCAGTTTATCAGGGGGCCTGCCCAATGAGCAGTTCTTC.

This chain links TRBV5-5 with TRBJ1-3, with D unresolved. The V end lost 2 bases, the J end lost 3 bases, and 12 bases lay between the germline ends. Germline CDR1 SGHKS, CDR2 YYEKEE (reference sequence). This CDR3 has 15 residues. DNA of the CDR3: TGTGCCAGCAGCTTTAACTCGGGGAGTGGAAACACCATATATTTT. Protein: CASSFNSGSGNTIYF. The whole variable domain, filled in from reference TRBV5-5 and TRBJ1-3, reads DAGVTQSPTHLIKTRGQQVTLRCSPISGHKSVSWYQQVLGQGPQFIFQYYEKEERGRGNFPDRFSARQFPNYSSELNVNALLLGDSALYLCASSFNSGSGNTIYFGEGSWLTVV.